The 28 T cell receptor beta chains listed next were all sequenced from one sample in a study of T-cell memory formation after mild COVID-19. Using its own MiXCR run on the 5' RACE reads, TCRdb lists one record per CDR3 protein. This sample carries about 400,000 distinct CDR3 sequences, 20% to 25% of them seen once, and the ten largest clones take around 8.7%. The sequenced material came from PBMCs or a T cell subset sorted from them (not recorded which). The receptor set was obtained from an adult woman who had mild COVID-19 (a few samples of this study predate the infection). Cell type and time point are not known.

This clonotype has a count of ten or more. The chain links TRBV7-2 to TRBJ2-3; no reliable D call. The CDR3 runs to 13 residues. Looked up from germline, CDR1 is SGHTA and CDR2 is FQGNSA. Trimming stripped 4 bases from V and 7 bases from J, with 12 bases between. CDR3 DNA: TGTGCCAGCAGCTACGGACCGTCGAATACGCAGTATTTT. Protein product: CASSYGPSNTQYF.

In its sample, this clonotype was seen many times. The chain carries TRBV7-2 and TRBJ2-2; D unclear. This CDR3 has 16 residues. With 5 bases removed from V and 2 bases from J, the gap between germline ends came to 15 bases. The germline V gene encodes CDR1 SGHTA and CDR2 FQGNSA. The CDR3 DNA follows: TGTGCCAGCAGCCCCCCCGCCAGGCTCAACACCGGGGAGCTGTTTTTT. Its protein product is CASSPPARLNTGELFF. Full variable domain (remainder filled in from reference TRBV7-2 and TRBJ2-2): GAGVSQSPSNKVTEKGKDVELRCDPISGHTALYWYRQSLGQGLEFLIYFQGNSAPDKSGLPSDRFSAERTGGSVSTLTIQRTQQEDSAVYLCASSPPARLNTGELFFGEGSRLTVL.

The V call is TRBV29-1, the J call TRBJ1-3; 7 positions match TRBD1. Looked up from germline, CDR1 is SQVTM and CDR2 is ANQGSEA. The CDR3 totals 13 residues. The V and J ends lost 6 bases and 2 bases, in that order; junction bases with no gene match: 4. The CDR3 region is CSVQTGTGNTIYF. The CDR3 nucleotides read TGCAGCGTCCAGACAGGGACTGGAAACACCATATATTTT. Together with reference TRBV29-1 and TRBJ1-3, the CDR3 gives the full variable domain: SAVISQKPSRDICQRGTSLTIQCQVDSQVTMMFWYRQQPGQSLTLIATANQGSEATYESGFVIDKFPISRPNLTFSTLTVSNMSPEDSSIYLCSVQTGTGNTIYFGEGSWLTVV.

The CDR3 DNA reads as TGTGCCAGTAGCACGGACATGGACTATGGCTACACCTTC. Its protein is CASSTDMDYGYTF. V usage is TRBV19 and J usage is TRBJ1-2; D might be TRBD1 (5 bases). The germline CDR1 and CDR2 sequences are LNHDA and SQIVND (reference sequence). V was trimmed by 6 bases and J by 3 bases, leaving 11 bases between them. The CDR3 totals 13 residues.

The CDR3 sequence is CASSPTGFGANVLTF. DNA of the CDR3: TGCGCCAGCAGCCCGACAGGGTTCGGGGCCAACGTCCTGACTTTC. The rearrangement links TRBV5-1 to TRBJ2-6, with 7 nucleotides matching TRBD1. The junction had 5 bases not matched to a gene; V was cut back by 4 bases and J by 4 bases. The CDR3 is made up of 15 amino acids. Germline V lookup: CDR1 SGHRS, CDR2 YFSETQ.

The CDR3 DNA reads TGTGCCAGCAGGACCACCCGGACGCCACCCTACAATGAGCAGTTCTTC. Translation: CASRTTRTPPYNEQFF. The chain employs TRBV6-2 or TRBV6-3 and TRBJ2-1; no clear D. V was shortened by 6 bases and J by 2 bases, with 17 bases between the two germline ends. In germline, CDR1 is MNHEY, CDR2 SVGEGT. This CDR3 has 16 amino acids.

This clonotype was observed a handful of times. The chain recombines TRBV4-3 with TRBJ2-5; 9 nucleotides agree with TRBD2. CDR1 is LGHNA, CDR2 YSLEER, per germline. With 0 bases clipped from V and 2 bases from J, the junction kept 10 bases outside the gene matches. The CDR3 is 18 amino acids. The CDR3 DNA reads as TGCGCCAGCAGCCAAGAATGGAAGGGACTAGCTACTCAAGAGACCCAGTACTTC. It translates to CASSQEWKGLATQETQYF.

This chain uses TRBV5-4 with TRBJ1-4; D possibly corresponds to TRBD1 (5 bases). The CDR3 spans 15 residues. V lost 0 bases, J lost 5 bases, and 11 bases lay in between. Looked up from germline, CDR1 is SGHNT and CDR2 is YYREEE (reference sequence). CDR3 protein: CASSLAGTRNEKLFF. CDR3 nucleotide sequence: TGTGCCAGCAGCTTGGCCGGGACCAGGAATGAAAAACTGTTTTTT.

This sequence joins TRBV20-1 and TRBJ2-4; 13 nucleotides align to TRBD2. The CDR3 has 14 amino acids. The V gene's germline CDR1 is DFQATT and CDR2 SNEGSKA (reference sequence). The J segment lost 7 bases and the V segment lost 2 bases, leaving 2 bases of the junction unmatched. The CDR3 bases are TGCAGTGCTAGAAGGACTAGCGGGGGTAACATTCAGTACTTC. It translates to CSARRTSGGNIQYF.

V and J are TRBV18 and TRBJ1-2, with D hard to call. The V end lost 6 bases, the J end lost 0 bases, and 20 bases lay between the germline ends. This CDR3 is built from 17 residues. The V gene's germline CDR1 is KGHSH and CDR2 LQKENI. CDR3 in DNA: TGTGCCAGCTCCCCCGGGCACCTACGTGTTTCTAACTATGGCTACACCTTC. Its protein product is CASSPGHLRVSNYGYTF.

This clonotype was seen a handful of times. The chain couples TRBV6-2 or TRBV6-3 to TRBJ2-1, with D tentatively TRBD1 (5 bases). Trimming took off 2 bases at V and 14 bases at J, with 13 bases between the two ends. The CDR3 length is 12 residues. CDR1 and CDR2 (germline): MNHEY, SVGEGT. CDR3 loop: CASSYGAGTKFF. The CDR3 DNA is TGTGCCAGCAGTTACGGGGCAGGTACTAAGTTCTTC.

The chain is built from TRBV5-4 and TRBJ2-3; no definite D call. The CDR3 spans 15 residues. Germline-derived CDR1 and CDR2 are SGHNT and YYREEE (reference sequence). Trimming took off 4 bases at V and 2 bases at J, with 14 bases between the two ends. This chain's CDR3 is CASSKGGYSTDTQYF. The CDR3 DNA follows: TGTGCCAGCAGCAAGGGCGGCTACTCCACAGATACGCAGTATTTT.

V gene TRBV11-2 combines with J gene TRBJ2-5; possibly TRBD2 for D (5 bases). This CDR3 spans 15 amino acids. Germline V gene sequence: CDR1 SGHAT, CDR2 FQNNGV. Trimming pared 5 bases from V and 5 bases from J, leaving 18 bases between. In DNA, the CDR3 is TGTGCCAGCAGCCAAAGGACTTCTGGATGGGAGACCCAGTACTTC. This gives the protein CASSQRTSGWETQYF.

V and J are TRBV27 and TRBJ2-7; the D gene could be TRBD1 or TRBD2 (7 bases each). The length of the CDR3 is 15 residues. Germline loops: CDR1 MNHEY, CDR2 SMNVEV (reference sequence). V shed 5 bases and J shed 4 bases, with 18 bases lying between them. The CDR3 region is CASSAAGRGRYEQYF. The CDR3 nucleotides read TGTGCCAGCAGTGCCGCGGGGAGGGGGCGGTACGAGCAGTACTTC.

This clonotype was picked up a small number of times. This chain links TRBV20-1 with TRBJ2-1, with 9 bases matching TRBD1. V lost 3 bases and J lost 6; bases outside the gene matches: 6. The CDR3 runs 14 residues. Germline lookup yields CDR1 DFQATT and CDR2 SNEGSKA (reference sequence). The CDR3 region is CSASETGGPNEQFF. The CDR3 region has the DNA TGCAGTGCTAGTGAGACAGGGGGACCCAATGAGCAGTTCTTC.

This clonotype was observed a handful of times. The chain couples TRBV20-1 to TRBJ2-7; 9 bases align to TRBD2. Germline V CDR1 and CDR2: DFQATT, SNEGSKA (reference sequence). The CDR3 contains 16 residues. J gave up 1 base and V 6 bases, and 13 bases lay outside the gene matches. In nucleotides, the CDR3 is TGCAGTGCCATGGGACTAGCAGAGGGGTTTTCCTACGAGCAGTACTTC. It codes for CSAMGLAEGFSYEQYF.

The sample holds a few counts of this clonotype. The chain employs TRBV29-1 and TRBJ1-1, with no clear D. CDR1 is SQVTM and CDR2 is ANQGSEA in the germline V gene. The CDR3 has 12 amino acids. Trimming removed 3 bases at V and 5 bases at J, with 10 bases between. The CDR3 reads CSVDGGGTEAFF. DNA for the CDR3: TGCAGCGTTGATGGTGGTGGAACTGAAGCTTTCTTT.

This clonotype was counted a few times. V gene TRBV5-1 combines with J gene TRBJ2-2; no firm D call. The CDR3 totals 14 residues. The germline V gene has CDR1 SGHRS and CDR2 YFSETQ. V lost 4 bases, J lost 5 bases, and 12 bases lay in between. The CDR3 nucleotides read TGCGCCAGCAGCACGACACTCGGGACCGGGGAGCTGTTTTTT. Protein: CASSTTLGTGELFF.

The chain couples TRBV6-5 to TRBJ2-3, with D hard to call. The V and J ends lost 5 bases and 2 bases respectively, with 14 bases between them. Germline CDR1 reads MNHEY; CDR2 reads SVGAGI. The CDR3 consists of 15 residues. As DNA, the CDR3 is TGTGCCAGCAGTAAAGTCTTTGCGTCCACAGATACGCAGTATTTT. Amino acid sequence: CASSKVFASTDTQYF.

This clonotype was seen a few times. The chain links TRBV6-6 to TRBJ1-2; unclear D gene. Germline V lookup: CDR1 MNHNY, CDR2 SVGAGI (reference sequence). Deletions cut 4 bases from V and 0 bases from J, with 21 bases between. The CDR3 has 18 residues. CDR3 amino acids: CASSSTLIAGSANYGYTF. CDR3 nucleotides: TGTGCCAGCAGTTCCACTCTCATTGCCGGCTCCGCTAACTATGGCTACACCTTC.

This clonotype has a handful of counts. The chain is built from TRBV10-3 and TRBJ1-1; a possible D gene is TRBD1 (5 bases). This CDR3 has 14 residues. Deletions cut 4 bases from V and 2 bases from J, with 11 bases between. CDR1 and CDR2 (germline): ENHRY, SYGVKD. CDR3 nucleotide sequence: TGTGCCATCAGTGGGCAGGGAGCCAACACTGAAGCTTTCTTT. The encoded protein is CAISGQGANTEAFF.

In this sample, this clonotype turned up a few times. The J gene is TRBJ2-4, the V gene TRBV6-5, with 8 positions matching TRBD2. In germline, CDR1 is MNHEY, CDR2 SVGAGI. The V gene end was trimmed by 9 bases and the J gene end by 5 bases; junction bases not matched to a gene: 9. The CDR3 sequence is 14 residues long. The CDR3 DNA reads as TGTGCCAGGTGGAGAGAGCGGGGGCAAAACATTCAGTACTTC. Protein: CARWRERGQNIQYF.

The chain uses TRBV5-1 and TRBJ1-1; D is possibly TRBD1 (5 bases). This CDR3 contains 13 residues. Germline V gives CDR1 SGHRS, CDR2 YFSETQ. The germline V and J ends were trimmed by 4 bases and 8 bases, with 15 bases remaining between them. CDR3 sequence reads: CASSPGVGREAFF. The CDR3 region has the DNA TGCGCCAGCAGCCCGGGGGTCGGACGGGAAGCTTTCTTT.

This clonotype was counted a few times. This chain links TRBV15 with TRBJ1-2; D uncertain. The CDR3 has 14 amino acids. Trimming took 0 bases from V and 5 from J, leaving 10 bases between them. Germline V CDR1 and CDR2: LNHNV, YYDKDF (reference sequence). The DNA for the CDR3 is TGTGCCACCAGCAGAGATAGGGCAAATTATGGCTACACCTTC. This translates into CATSRDRANYGYTF.

The rearrangement links TRBV5-1 to TRBJ1-1; D call uncertain. V was pared by 4 bases and J by 0 bases, with 13 bases between. The CDR3 is made up of 15 amino acids. Looked up from germline, CDR1 is SGHRS and CDR2 is YFSETQ. This chain's CDR3 is CASSPPAPVNTEAFF. The DNA of the CDR3 is TGCGCCAGCAGCCCTCCGGCCCCCGTGAACACTGAAGCTTTCTTT.

The chain has TRBV7-2 and TRBJ2-7; D might be TRBD1 (5 bases). Trimming removed 2 bases at V and 4 bases at J, with 12 bases between. CDR1 is SGHTA, CDR2 FQGNSA, per germline. The CDR3 spans 14 residues. The CDR3 loop reads CASSLHQGGYEQYF. The DNA for the CDR3 is TGTGCCAGCAGCTTACATCAGGGCGGTTACGAGCAGTACTTC. The full variable domain, completed using reference TRBV7-2 and TRBJ2-7, is GAGVSQSPSNKVTEKGKDVELRCDPISGHTALYWYRQSLGQGLEFLIYFQGNSAPDKSGLPSDRFSAERTGGSVSTLTIQRTQQEDSAVYLCASSLHQGGYEQYFGPGTRLTVT.

This clonotype has ten or more counts. This chain uses TRBV6-2 or TRBV6-3 with TRBJ2-1; the D is unclear. This CDR3 spans 13 amino acids. V dropped 6 bases and J dropped 9 bases, with 15 bases sitting between them. Germline loops: CDR1 MNHEY, CDR2 SVGEGT. For the CDR3, the DNA is TGTGCCAGCAGACCGGCCTGGGCGGTTGAGCAGTTCTTC. Its protein product is CASRPAWAVEQFF.

This clonotype was recorded a few times. The chain couples TRBV6-1 to TRBJ1-5; D is unclear. Trimming took 1 base from V and 4 from J, leaving 11 bases between them. Germline V lookup: CDR1 MNHNS, CDR2 SASEGT. The CDR3 extends over 15 amino acids. CDR3 in amino acids: CASSEVWASNQPQHF. CDR3 nucleotides: TGTGCCAGCAGTGAAGTTTGGGCTAGTAATCAGCCCCAGCATTTT.